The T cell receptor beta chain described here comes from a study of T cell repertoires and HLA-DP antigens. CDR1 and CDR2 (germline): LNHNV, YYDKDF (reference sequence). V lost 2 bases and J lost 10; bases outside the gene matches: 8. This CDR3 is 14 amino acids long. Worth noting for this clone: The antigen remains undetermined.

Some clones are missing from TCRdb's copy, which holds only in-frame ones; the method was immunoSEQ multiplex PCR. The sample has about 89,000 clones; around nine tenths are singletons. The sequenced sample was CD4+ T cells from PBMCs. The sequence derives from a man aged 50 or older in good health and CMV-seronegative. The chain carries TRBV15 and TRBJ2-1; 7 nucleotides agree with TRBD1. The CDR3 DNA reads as TGTGCCACCAGCAGAAGTCCTACAGGGGACGAGCAGTTCTTC. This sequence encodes CATSRSPTGDEQFF.